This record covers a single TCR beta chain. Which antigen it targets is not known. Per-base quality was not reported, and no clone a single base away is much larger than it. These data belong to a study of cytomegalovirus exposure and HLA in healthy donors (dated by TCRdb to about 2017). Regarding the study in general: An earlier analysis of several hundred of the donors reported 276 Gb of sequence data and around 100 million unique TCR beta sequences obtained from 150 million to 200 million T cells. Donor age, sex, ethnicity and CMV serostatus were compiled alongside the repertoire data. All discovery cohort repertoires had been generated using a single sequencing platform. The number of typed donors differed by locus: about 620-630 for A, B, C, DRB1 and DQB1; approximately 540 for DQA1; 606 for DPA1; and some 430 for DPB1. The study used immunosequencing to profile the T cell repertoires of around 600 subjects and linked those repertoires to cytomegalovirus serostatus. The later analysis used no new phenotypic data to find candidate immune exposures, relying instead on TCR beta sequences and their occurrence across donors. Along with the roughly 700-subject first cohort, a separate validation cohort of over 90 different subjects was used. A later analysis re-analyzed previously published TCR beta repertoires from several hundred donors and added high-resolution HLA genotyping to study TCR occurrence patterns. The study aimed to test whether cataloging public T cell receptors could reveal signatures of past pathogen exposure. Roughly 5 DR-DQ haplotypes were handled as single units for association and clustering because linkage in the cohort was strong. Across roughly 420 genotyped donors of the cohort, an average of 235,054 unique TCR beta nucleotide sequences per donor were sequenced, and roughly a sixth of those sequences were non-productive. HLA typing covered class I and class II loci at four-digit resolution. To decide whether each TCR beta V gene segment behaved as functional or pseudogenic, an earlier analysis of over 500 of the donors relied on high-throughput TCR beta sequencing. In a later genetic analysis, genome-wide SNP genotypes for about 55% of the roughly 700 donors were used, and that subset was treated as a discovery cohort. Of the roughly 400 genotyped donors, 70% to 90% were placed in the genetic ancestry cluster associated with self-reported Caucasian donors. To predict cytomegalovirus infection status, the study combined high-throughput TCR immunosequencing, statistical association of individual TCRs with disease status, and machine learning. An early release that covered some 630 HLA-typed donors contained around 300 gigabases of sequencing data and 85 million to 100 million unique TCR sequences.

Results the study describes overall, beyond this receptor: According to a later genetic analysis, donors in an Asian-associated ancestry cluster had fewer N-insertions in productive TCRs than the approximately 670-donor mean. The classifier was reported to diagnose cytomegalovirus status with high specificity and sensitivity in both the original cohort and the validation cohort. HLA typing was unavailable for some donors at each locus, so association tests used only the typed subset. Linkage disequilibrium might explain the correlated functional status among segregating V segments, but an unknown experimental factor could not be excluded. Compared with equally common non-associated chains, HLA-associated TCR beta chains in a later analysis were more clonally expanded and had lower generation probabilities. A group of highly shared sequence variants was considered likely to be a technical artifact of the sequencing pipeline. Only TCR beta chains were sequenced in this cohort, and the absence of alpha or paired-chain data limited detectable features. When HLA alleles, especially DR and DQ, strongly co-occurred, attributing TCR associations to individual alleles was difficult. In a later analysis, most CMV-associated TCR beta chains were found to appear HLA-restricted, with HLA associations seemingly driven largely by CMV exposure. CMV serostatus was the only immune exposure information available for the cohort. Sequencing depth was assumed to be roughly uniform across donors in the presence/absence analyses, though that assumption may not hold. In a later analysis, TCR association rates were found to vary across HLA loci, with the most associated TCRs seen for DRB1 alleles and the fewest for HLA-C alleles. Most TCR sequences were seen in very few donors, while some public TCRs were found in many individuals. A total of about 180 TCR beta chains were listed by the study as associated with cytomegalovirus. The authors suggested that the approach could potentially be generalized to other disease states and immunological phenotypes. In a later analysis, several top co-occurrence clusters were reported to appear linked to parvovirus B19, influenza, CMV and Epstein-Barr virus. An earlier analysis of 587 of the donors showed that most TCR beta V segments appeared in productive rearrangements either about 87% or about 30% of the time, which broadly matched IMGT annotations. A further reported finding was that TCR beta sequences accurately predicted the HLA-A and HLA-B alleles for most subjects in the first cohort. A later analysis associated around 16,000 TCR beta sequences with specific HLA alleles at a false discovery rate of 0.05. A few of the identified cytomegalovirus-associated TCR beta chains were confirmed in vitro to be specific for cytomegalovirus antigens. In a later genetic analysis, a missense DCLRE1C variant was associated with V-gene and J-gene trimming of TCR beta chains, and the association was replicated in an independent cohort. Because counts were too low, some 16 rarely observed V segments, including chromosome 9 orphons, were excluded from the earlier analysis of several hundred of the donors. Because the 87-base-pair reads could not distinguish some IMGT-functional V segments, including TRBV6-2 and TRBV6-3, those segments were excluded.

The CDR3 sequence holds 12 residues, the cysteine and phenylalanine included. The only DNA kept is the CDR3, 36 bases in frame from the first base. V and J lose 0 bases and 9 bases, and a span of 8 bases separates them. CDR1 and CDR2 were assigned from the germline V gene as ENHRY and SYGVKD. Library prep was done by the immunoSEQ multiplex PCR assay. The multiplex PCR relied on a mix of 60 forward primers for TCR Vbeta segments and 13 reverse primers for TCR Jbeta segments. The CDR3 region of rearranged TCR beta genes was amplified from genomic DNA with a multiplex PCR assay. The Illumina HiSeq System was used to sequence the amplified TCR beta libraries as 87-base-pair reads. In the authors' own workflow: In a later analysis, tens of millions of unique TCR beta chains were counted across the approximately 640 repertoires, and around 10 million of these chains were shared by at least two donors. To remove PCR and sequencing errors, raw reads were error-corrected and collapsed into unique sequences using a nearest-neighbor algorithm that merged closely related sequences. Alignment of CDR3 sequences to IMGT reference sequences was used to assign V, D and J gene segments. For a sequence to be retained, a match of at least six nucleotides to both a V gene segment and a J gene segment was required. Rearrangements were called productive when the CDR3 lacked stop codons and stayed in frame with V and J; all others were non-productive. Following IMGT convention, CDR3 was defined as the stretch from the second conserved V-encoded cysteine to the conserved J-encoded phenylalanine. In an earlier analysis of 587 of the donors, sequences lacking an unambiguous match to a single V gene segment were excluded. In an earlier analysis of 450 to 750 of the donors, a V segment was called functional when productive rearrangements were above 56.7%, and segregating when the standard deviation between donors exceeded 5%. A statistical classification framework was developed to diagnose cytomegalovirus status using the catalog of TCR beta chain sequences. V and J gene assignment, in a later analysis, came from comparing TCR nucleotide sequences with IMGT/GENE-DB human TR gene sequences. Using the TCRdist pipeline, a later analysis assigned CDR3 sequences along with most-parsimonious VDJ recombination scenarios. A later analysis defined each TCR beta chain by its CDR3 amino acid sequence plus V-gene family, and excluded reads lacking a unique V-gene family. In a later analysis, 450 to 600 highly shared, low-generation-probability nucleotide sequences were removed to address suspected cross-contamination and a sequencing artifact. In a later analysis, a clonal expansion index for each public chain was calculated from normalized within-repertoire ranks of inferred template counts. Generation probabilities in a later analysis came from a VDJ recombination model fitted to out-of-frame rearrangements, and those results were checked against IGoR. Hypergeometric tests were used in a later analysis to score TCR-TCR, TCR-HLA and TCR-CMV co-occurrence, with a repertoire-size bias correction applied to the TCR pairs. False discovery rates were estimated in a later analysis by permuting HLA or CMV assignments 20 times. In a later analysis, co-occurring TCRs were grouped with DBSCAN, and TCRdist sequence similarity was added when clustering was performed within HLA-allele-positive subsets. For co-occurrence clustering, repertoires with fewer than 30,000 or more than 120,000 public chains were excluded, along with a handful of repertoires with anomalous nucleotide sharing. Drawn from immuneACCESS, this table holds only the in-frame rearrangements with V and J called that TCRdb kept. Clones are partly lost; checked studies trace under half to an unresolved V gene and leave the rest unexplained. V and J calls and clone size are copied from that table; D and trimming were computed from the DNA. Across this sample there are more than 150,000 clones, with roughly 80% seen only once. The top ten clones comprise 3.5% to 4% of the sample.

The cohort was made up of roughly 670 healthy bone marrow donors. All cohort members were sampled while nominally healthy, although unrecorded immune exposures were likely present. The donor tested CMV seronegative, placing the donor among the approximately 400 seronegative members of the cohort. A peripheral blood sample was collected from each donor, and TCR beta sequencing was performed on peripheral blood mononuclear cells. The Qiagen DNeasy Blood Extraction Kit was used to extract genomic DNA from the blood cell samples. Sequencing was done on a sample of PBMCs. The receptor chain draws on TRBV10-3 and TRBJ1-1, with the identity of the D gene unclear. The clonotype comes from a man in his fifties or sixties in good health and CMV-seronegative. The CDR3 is CAISESRLQAFF. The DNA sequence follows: TGTGCCATCAGTGAGTCGAGACTCCAAGCTTTCTTT.